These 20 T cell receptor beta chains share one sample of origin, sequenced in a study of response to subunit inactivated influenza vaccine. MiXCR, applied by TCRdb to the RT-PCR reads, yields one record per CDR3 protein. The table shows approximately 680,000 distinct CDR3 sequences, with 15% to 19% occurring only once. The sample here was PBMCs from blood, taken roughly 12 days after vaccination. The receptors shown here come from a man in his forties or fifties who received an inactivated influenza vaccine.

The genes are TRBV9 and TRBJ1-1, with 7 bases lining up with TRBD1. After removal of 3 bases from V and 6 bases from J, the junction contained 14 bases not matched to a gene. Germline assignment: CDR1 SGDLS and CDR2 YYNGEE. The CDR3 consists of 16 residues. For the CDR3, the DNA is TGTGCCAGCAGCGATCGGGACAGCCCTTACCTTTCTGAAGCTTTCTTT. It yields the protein CASSDRDSPYLSEAFF.

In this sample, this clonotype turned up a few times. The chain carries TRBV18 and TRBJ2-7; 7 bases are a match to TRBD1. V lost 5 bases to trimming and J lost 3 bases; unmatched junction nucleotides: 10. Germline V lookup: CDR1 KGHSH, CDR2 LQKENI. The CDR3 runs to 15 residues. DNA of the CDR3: TGTGCCAGCTCAACTCAACCGACAGGGTTCTACGAGCAGTACTTC. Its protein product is CASSTQPTGFYEQYF.

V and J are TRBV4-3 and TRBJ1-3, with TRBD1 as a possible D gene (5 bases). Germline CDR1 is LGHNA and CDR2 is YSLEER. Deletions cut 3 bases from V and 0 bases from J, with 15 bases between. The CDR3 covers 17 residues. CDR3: CASSQGGRTHSGNTIYF. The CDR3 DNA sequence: TGCGCCAGCAGCCAGGGGGGACGGACTCACTCTGGAAACACCATATATTTT.

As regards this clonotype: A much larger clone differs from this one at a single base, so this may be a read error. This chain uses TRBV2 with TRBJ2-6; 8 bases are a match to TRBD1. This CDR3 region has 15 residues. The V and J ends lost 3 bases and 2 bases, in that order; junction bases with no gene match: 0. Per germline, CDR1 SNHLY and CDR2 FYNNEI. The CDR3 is CASSEDRAGANVLTF. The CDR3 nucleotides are TGTGCCAGCAGTGAGGACAGGGCTGGGGCCAACGTCCTGACTTTC. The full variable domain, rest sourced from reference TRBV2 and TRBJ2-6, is EPEVTQTPSHQVTQMGQEVILRCVPISNHLYFYWYRQILGQKVEFLVSFYNNEISEKSEIFDDQFSVERPDGSNFTLKIRSTKLEDSAMYFCASSEDRAGANVLTFGAGSRLTVL.

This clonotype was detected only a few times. CDR3 nucleotides: TGTGCCAGCAGTTTAAAACAGGGGAGTAGGGGCGAGCAGTACTTC. Translated, it gives CASSLKQGSRGEQYF. The genes are TRBV6-5 and TRBJ2-7, with TRBD1 identical over 7 bases. The V gene's germline CDR1 is MNHEY and CDR2 SVGAGI. Trimming at V came to 4 bases and at J to 6 bases, leaving 12 bases not matched to a gene. CDR3 length: 15 amino acids.

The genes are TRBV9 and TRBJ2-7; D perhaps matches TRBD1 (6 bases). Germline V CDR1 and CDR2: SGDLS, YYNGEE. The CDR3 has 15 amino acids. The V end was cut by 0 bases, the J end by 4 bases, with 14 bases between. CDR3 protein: CASSVGPLRGYEQYF. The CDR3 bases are TGTGCCAGCAGCGTAGGCCCCCTCAGGGGTTACGAGCAGTACTTC.

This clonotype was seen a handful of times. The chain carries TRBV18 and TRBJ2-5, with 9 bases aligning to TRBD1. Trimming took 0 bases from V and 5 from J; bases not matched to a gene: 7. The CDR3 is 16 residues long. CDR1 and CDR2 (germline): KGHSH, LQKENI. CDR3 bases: TGTGCCAGCTCACCACCTCTCCGGGACAGGGCTGAGACCCAGTACTTC. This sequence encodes CASSPPLRDRAETQYF.

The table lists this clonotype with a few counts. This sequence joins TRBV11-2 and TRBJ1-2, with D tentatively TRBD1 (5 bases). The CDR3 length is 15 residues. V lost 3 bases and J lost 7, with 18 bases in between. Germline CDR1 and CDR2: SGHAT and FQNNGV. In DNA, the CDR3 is TGTGCCAGCAGCTTCCTACCGGACAAAGTGGTTGGCTACACCTTC. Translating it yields CASSFLPDKVVGYTF.

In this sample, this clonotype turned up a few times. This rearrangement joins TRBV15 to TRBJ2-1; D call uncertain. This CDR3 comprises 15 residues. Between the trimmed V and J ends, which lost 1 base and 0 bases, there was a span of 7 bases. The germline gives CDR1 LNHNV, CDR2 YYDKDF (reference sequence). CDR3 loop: CATSRGPSSYNEQFF. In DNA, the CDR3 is TGTGCCACCAGCAGAGGCCCGAGCTCCTACAATGAGCAGTTCTTC.

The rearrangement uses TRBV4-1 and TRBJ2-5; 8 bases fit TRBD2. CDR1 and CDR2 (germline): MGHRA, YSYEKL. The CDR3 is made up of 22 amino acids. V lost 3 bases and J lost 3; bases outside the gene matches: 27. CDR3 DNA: TGCGCCAGCAGCCAGGACCCCCCGCTACTGACTAGCGCGCCGCTCACAGAAGAGACCCAGTACTTC. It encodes CASSQDPPLLTSAPLTEETQYF.

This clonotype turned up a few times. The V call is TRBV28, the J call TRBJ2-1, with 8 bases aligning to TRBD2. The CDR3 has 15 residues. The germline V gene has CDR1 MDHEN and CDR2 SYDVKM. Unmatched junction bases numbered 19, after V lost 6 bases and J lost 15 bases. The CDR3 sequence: CASSPVGAGEGETFF. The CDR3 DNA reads TGTGCCAGCAGCCCCGTTGGAGCGGGAGAGGGGGAGACGTTCTTC.

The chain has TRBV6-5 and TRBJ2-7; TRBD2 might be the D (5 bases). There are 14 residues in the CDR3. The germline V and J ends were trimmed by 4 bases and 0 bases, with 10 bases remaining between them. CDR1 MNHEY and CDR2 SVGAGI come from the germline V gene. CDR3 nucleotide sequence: TGTGCCAGCAGTTTTTTTGGGAGCTCCTACGAGCAGTACTTC. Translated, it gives CASSFFGSSYEQYF.

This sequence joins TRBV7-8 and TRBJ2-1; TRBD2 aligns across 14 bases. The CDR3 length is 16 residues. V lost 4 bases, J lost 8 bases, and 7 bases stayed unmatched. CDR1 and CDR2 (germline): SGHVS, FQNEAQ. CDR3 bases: TGTGCCAGCAGCTGGGGACTAGCGGGAGTAATGGATGAGCAGTTCTTC. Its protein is CASSWGLAGVMDEQFF.

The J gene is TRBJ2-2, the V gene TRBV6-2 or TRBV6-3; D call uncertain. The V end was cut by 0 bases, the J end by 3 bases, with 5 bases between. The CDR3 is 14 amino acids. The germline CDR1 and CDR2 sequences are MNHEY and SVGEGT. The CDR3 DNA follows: TGTGCCAGCAGTTACTCGATGTACACCGGGGAGCTGTTTTTT. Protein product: CASSYSMYTGELFF.

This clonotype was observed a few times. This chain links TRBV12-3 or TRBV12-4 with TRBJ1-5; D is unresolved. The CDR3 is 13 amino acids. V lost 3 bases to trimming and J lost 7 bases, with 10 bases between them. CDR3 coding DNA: TGTGCCAGCAGTTTGTCAGGCTCGCAGCCCCAGCATTTT. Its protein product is CASSLSGSQPQHF.

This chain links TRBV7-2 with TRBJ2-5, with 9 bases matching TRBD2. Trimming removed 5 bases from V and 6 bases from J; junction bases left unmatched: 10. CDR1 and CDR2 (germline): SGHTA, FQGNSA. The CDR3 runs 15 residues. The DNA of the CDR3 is TGTGCCAGCAGCCCTCTCGCGGGGGGGCCGAAGACCCAGTACTTC. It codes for CASSPLAGGPKTQYF. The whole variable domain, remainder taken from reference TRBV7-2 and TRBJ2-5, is GAGVSQSPSNKVTEKGKDVELRCDPISGHTALYWYRQSLGQGLEFLIYFQGNSAPDKSGLPSDRFSAERTGGSVSTLTIQRTQQEDSAVYLCASSPLAGGPKTQYFGPGTRLLVL.

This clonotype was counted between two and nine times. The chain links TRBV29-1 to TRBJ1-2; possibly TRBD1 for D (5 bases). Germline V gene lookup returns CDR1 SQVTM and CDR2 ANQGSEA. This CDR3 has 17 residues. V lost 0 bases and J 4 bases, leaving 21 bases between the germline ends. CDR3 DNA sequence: TGCAGCGTTGAAGATCTGGTGGGACTCTCAGCCGGCTATGGCTACACCTTC. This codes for CSVEDLVGLSAGYGYTF.

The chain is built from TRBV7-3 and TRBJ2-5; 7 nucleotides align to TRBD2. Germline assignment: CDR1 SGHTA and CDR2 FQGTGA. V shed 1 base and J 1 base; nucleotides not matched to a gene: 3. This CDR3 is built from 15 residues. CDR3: CASSLIAGPQETQYF. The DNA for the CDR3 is TGTGCCAGCAGCTTAATAGCGGGCCCCCAAGAGACCCAGTACTTC.

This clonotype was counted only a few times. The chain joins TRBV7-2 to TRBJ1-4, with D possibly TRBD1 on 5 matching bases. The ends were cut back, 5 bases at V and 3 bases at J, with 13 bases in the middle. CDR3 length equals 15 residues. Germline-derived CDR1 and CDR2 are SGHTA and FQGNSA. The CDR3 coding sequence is TGTGCCAGCAGCCCCGCGGGGCGAGCTAATGAAAAACTGTTTTTT. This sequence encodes CASSPAGRANEKLFF.

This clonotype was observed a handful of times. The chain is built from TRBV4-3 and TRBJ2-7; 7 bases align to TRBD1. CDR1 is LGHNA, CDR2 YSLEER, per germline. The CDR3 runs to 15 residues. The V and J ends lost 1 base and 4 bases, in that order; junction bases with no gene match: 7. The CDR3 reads CASSQVRDSRYEQYF. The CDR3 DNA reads TGCGCCAGCAGCCAAGTCCGGGACAGCCGTTACGAGCAGTACTTC.